This T cell receptor (beta chain) was documented in a study of blood T cell repertoires in COVID-19. This CDR3 comprises 15 residues. The trim removed 5 bases at V and 4 bases at J, leaving 9 bases unmatched. Germline-derived CDR1 and CDR2 are LNHDA and SQIVND (reference sequence). This table comes from immunoSEQ multiplex PCR, and its TCRdb copy is limited to in-frame clones, with some not included. Of under 250,000 clones listed, over 70% are singletons. This sequence joins TRBV19 and TRBJ1-2; 8 bases line up with TRBD1. The origin of this receptor is a man aged 35 to 55 with active or convalescent COVID-19. Sample: peripheral blood. Here the CDR3 DNA reads TGTGCCAGTAGTGCGCTACAGGGGGAGCTCTATGGCTACACCTTC. This translates into CASSALQGELYGYTF.